The 27 T cell receptor beta chains below all came from one sample that was sequenced in a study of shared clonotypes between healthy human individuals (dated by TCRdb to 2018 to 2021). The protocol used for the library was the immunoSEQ multiplex PCR assay. TCRdb obtained this table from immuneACCESS and retained in-frame rearrangements with V and J assigned. These tables miss some clones; where compared with another copy, unresolved V genes account for less than half of the shortfall, and the remainder is unexplained. Within this sample are 2 million to 3 million clones, with more than 90% of them counted one time only. The ten biggest clones cover around 0.14% of the sample. The sequencing sample was made of naive CD4+ T cells sorted from blood. According to the study, the label for this sample's cell subset or site signals: CD45RA+ positively selected. Receptors originate from a young man in good health.

The rearrangement joins TRBV4-1 to TRBJ2-7; 7 nucleotides line up with TRBD1. CDR1 is MGHRA and CDR2 is YSYEKL in the germline V gene. V gave up 1 base and J gave up 4 bases; unmatched junction bases: 4. The CDR3 extends over 14 amino acids. CDR3 region: CASSQVNRGYEQYF. The DNA for the CDR3 is TGCGCCAGCAGCCAAGTGAACAGGGGTTACGAGCAGTACTTC.

V is TRBV19 and J is TRBJ1-5; no clear D gene. The CDR3 covers 15 residues. V was trimmed by 4 bases and J by 3 bases, leaving 13 bases between them. Germline lookup yields CDR1 LNHDA and CDR2 SQIVND (reference sequence). CDR3 protein: CASSTEGSFNQPQHF. Here the CDR3 DNA reads TGTGCCAGTAGTACAGAGGGCTCATTCAATCAGCCCCAGCATTTT.

This clone came up once. The chain has TRBV6-1 and TRBJ2-1; D call uncertain. V lost 7 bases and J lost 9, with 10 bases in between. CDR1 and CDR2 from the germline V gene are MNHNS and SASEGT. The CDR3 is 11 residues long. The CDR3 loop reads CASNQVGEQFF. CDR3 nucleotides: TGTGCCAGCAACCAAGTTGGTGAGCAGTTCTTC.

Points on this clone: This sample includes further DNA sequences coding for the same CDR3. This chain joins TRBV6-5 and TRBJ2-3, with 9 bases aligning to TRBD2. The CDR3 has 15 residues. CDR1 is MNHEY, CDR2 SVGAGI, per germline. Trimming cost V 6 bases and J 1 base; bases outside gene matches: 5. As DNA, the CDR3 is TGTGCCAGCAGCCGAGCGGGGGGAGGCACAGATACGCAGTATTTT. It encodes CASSRAGGGTDTQYF.

This sequence joins TRBV7-2 and TRBJ1-3; no firm D call. CDR1 is SGHTA, CDR2 FQGNSA, per germline. The CDR3 covers 14 residues. The V end lost 1 base, the J end lost 10 bases, and 14 bases lay between the germline ends. The CDR3 spells CASSLGGLGRTIYF. The CDR3 region has the DNA TGTGCCAGCAGCTTAGGGGGTTTAGGGCGGACCATATATTTT.

CDR3 sequence (DNA): TGTGCCGCCCATGTAGGGGTGAGAGAAAAACTGTTTTTT. Amino acids: CAAHVGVREKLFF. This chain uses TRBV6-1 with TRBJ1-4; perhaps TRBD1 as D (5 bases). V lost 11 bases and J 8 bases, leaving 18 bases between the germline ends. The CDR3 extends over 13 amino acids. Germline-derived CDR1 and CDR2 are MNHNS and SASEGT.

J is TRBJ2-1 and V is TRBV5-1, with TRBD2 identical over 7 bases. This CDR3 is 17 amino acids long. The germline V gene encodes CDR1 SGHRS and CDR2 YFSETQ. Germline trimming cut 2 bases from V and 7 bases from J; bases unmatched to any gene: 15. In DNA, the CDR3 is TGCGCCAGCAGCTTACCCTTAGGCGCGGGAGTCGGAAATGAGCAGTTCTTC. Its protein is CASSLPLGAGVGNEQFF.

This clone occurred once. The same CDR3 is also encoded by other DNA sequences in this sample. The chain employs TRBV2 and TRBJ1-2; maybe TRBD1 (5 bases). V gave up 1 base and J gave up 6 bases, with 6 bases separating them. CDR3 length: 12 residues. The germline V gene has CDR1 SNHLY and CDR2 FYNNEI. The CDR3 nucleotides read TGTGCCAGCAGTGAAGGAGGGGATGGCTACACCTTC. Translated: CASSEGGDGYTF. The full variable domain, completed using reference TRBV2 and TRBJ1-2, is EPEVTQTPSHQVTQMGQEVILRCVPISNHLYFYWYRQILGQKVEFLVSFYNNEISEKSEIFDDQFSVERPDGSNFTLKIRSTKLEDSAMYFCASSEGGDGYTFGSGTRLTVV.

This clone was observed once. CDR3 DNA: TGTGCCAGCAGCTACGCGGGGACAGGGGGTGAGACCCAGTACTTC. Its protein is CASSYAGTGGETQYF. The J gene is TRBJ2-5, the V gene TRBV6-5; 11 bases line up with TRBD1. CDR1 MNHEY and CDR2 SVGAGI come from the germline V gene. J gave up 5 bases and V 6 bases, and 8 bases lay outside the gene matches. The CDR3 loop spans 15 amino acids.

The rearrangement uses TRBV7-9 and TRBJ2-7; D remains ambiguous. V gave up 5 bases and J gave up 5 bases, with 10 bases separating them. CDR1 and CDR2 from the germline V gene are SEHNR and FQNEAQ (reference sequence). The CDR3 consists of 12 residues. The CDR3, as DNA: TGTGCCAGCAGCCAGGTCAACGACGAGCAGTACTTC. It codes for CASSQVNDEQYF.

The rearrangement links TRBV30 to TRBJ2-7, with TRBD2 matching 16 bases. V gave up 5 bases and J gave up 9 bases; unmatched junction bases: 10. Germline CDR1 GTSNPN, CDR2 SVGIG (reference sequence). The CDR3 length is 15 residues. This CDR3 is CAWEIGTSGRAPQYF. The CDR3 bases are TGTGCCTGGGAGATCGGGACTAGCGGGAGGGCCCCGCAGTACTTC.

The chain joins TRBV10-3 to TRBJ1-5, with unresolved D. V lost 6 bases and J lost 5, with 8 bases in between. The CDR3 spans 12 residues. The germline V gene has CDR1 ENHRY and CDR2 SYGVKD. The CDR3 DNA reads as TGTGCCATCAGAAACGAAGATCAGCCCCAGCATTTT. Its translation: CAIRNEDQPQHF.

This chain links TRBV5-1 with TRBJ2-3, with 7 bases that match TRBD2. Germline V lookup: CDR1 SGHRS, CDR2 YFSETQ. CDR3 length: 14 amino acids. V lost 4 bases, J lost 4 bases, and 6 bases stayed unmatched. CDR3 bases: TGCGCCAGCAGCCCCCTGGGAGGGTCAGATACGCAGTATTTT. Its translation is CASSPLGGSDTQYF.

This clone was seen a handful of times. Additional DNA sequences in this sample encode the identical CDR3. The V and J genes are TRBV10-3 and TRBJ1-2; D gene unclear. V was clipped by 2 bases and J by 2 bases, with 3 bases between them. The CDR3 is 12 residues long. Germline CDR1 is ENHRY and CDR2 is SYGVKD. CDR3 residues: CAISEGNYGYTF. The DNA of the CDR3 is TGTGCCATCAGTGAGGGGAACTATGGCTACACCTTC.

The CDR3 region has the DNA TGCAGCGCAACCGTTGCGCGACAGCGGAACACTGAAGCTTTCTTT. This sequence encodes CSATVARQRNTEAFF. The chain combines TRBV29-1 with TRBJ1-1; maybe TRBD1 (5 bases). The ends were cut back, 7 bases at V and 1 base at J, with 19 bases in the middle. The V gene's germline CDR1 is SQVTM and CDR2 ANQGSEA. This CDR3 spans 15 amino acids.

The rearrangement joins TRBV2 to TRBJ1-6; 12 bases are shared with TRBD1. Germline V gene data show CDR1 as SNHLY and CDR2 as FYNNEI. The CDR3 is made up of 15 amino acids. J was trimmed by 7 bases and V by 9 bases; bases with no gene match: 7. Written as DNA, the CDR3 is TGTGCCAGTGACCGGGACAGGGGGCGAAATTCACCCCTCCACTTT. Its protein is CASDRDRGRNSPLHF. The full variable domain, rest sourced from reference TRBV2 and TRBJ1-6, is EPEVTQTPSHQVTQMGQEVILRCVPISNHLYFYWYRQILGQKVEFLVSFYNNEISEKSEIFDDQFSVERPDGSNFTLKIRSTKLEDSAMYFCASDRDRGRNSPLHFGNGTRLTVT.

J is TRBJ2-7 and V is TRBV7-2, with D possibly being TRBD2 (6 bases). CDR1 SGHTA and CDR2 FQGNSA come from the germline V gene. The CDR3 consists of 12 residues. V was cut by 2 bases and J by 10 bases, with 12 bases left in between. The CDR3 coding sequence is TGTGCCAGCAGCTTAATGGGACTTCCACAGTACTTC. Amino acids: CASSLMGLPQYF. Filled out from reference TRBV7-2 and TRBJ2-7, the complete variable domain reads GAGVSQSPSNKVTEKGKDVELRCDPISGHTALYWYRQSLGQGLEFLIYFQGNSAPDKSGLPSDRFSAERTGGSVSTLTIQRTQQEDSAVYLCASSLMGLPQYFGPGTRLTVT.

The chain recombines TRBV21-1 with TRBJ1-5; the table's D gene call, TRBD1, was not cross checked with the DNA. TRBV21-1 is annotated as a pseudogene. The CDR3 extends over 18 amino acids. The CDR3 region has the DNA TGTGCCAGCAGGCGGGACAGTCATAAATTTAATAGCAATCAGCCCCAGCATTTT. Amino acid sequence: CASRRDSHKFNSNQPQHF.

This clone was counted a single time. The chain is built from TRBV9 and TRBJ2-7; 7 positions match TRBD2. CDR3 length: 13 residues. V gave up 3 bases and J gave up 0 bases; unmatched junction bases: 0. From germline, CDR1 is SGDLS and CDR2 YYNGEE. This chain's CDR3 is CASSAGGSYEQYF. In nucleotides, the CDR3 is TGTGCCAGCAGCGCGGGGGGCTCCTACGAGCAGTACTTC.

The CDR3 nucleotides read TGTGCCAGCAGCCCCGGTACCGGGACAGGGTCAGTGAACACTGAAGCTTTCTTT. It encodes CASSPGTGTGSVNTEAFF. This chain connects TRBV5-4 to TRBJ1-1; 9 bases fit TRBD1. CDR1 and CDR2 from the germline V gene are SGHNT and YYREEE (reference sequence). The CDR3 sequence is 18 residues long. Losses at the gene ends were 4 bases for V and 0 bases for J; bases not matched to a gene: 13.

The chain links TRBV30 to TRBJ1-4; a possible D gene is TRBD1 (5 bases). V gave up 0 bases and J gave up 9 bases, with 17 bases separating them. CDR3 length equals 15 residues. Looked up from germline, CDR1 is GTSNPN and CDR2 is SVGIG (reference sequence). This chain's CDR3 is CAWSVPPRGTQKLFF. The CDR3 bases are TGTGCCTGGAGTGTACCCCCCCGCGGGACCCAAAAACTGTTTTTT.

The chain joins TRBV18 to TRBJ1-5; D gene unclear. Between the trimmed V and J ends, which lost 4 bases and 0 bases, there was a span of 10 bases. Germline V gene lookup returns CDR1 KGHSH and CDR2 LQKENI. The CDR3 runs to 15 residues. CDR3 in amino acids: CASSLRPSSNQPQHF. The CDR3 DNA sequence: TGTGCCAGCTCACTTCGACCGAGTAGCAATCAGCCCCAGCATTTT.

The J gene is TRBJ1-2, the V gene TRBV4-3; possibly TRBD1 for D (5 bases). CDR1 and CDR2 from the germline V gene are LGHNA and YSLEER. CDR3 length equals 16 residues. Trimming removed 0 bases at V and 7 bases at J, with 18 bases between. CDR3 region: CASSQDLTGVEGGYTF. CDR3 DNA sequence: TGCGCCAGCAGCCAAGATCTAACAGGCGTGGAGGGTGGCTACACCTTC.

This clone has more than one count but fewer than ten. The chain uses TRBV19 and TRBJ2-7; D not certain. Germline V CDR1 and CDR2: LNHDA, SQIVND (reference sequence). This CDR3 spans 15 amino acids. V gave up 3 bases and J gave up 0 bases, with 12 bases separating them. The CDR3 sequence: CASSILGWGSYEQYF. For the CDR3, the DNA is TGTGCCAGTAGTATCCTTGGCTGGGGCTCCTACGAGCAGTACTTC.

This clone was observed a single time. V and J are TRBV13 and TRBJ2-2; no reliable D call. The CDR3 runs 16 residues. Germline V lookup: CDR1 PRHDT, CDR2 FYEKMQ (reference sequence). V was clipped by 2 bases and J by 2 bases, with 12 bases between them. CDR3 protein: CASSLWWSPNTGELFF. CDR3 sequence (DNA): TGTGCCAGCAGCTTATGGTGGTCGCCAAACACCGGGGAGCTGTTTTTT.

This chain joins TRBV5-6 and TRBJ2-1; TRBD1 aligns across 7 bases. Germline CDR1 SGHDT, CDR2 YYEEEE. The CDR3 extends over 15 amino acids. V gave up 0 bases and J gave up 4 bases; unmatched junction bases: 4. The CDR3 sequence is CASSLVVTGYNEQFF. The CDR3 DNA is TGTGCCAGCAGCTTGGTTGTGACAGGGTACAATGAGCAGTTCTTC.

Concerning this clone: The same CDR3 is also encoded by other DNA sequences in this sample. The rearrangement joins TRBV7-2 to TRBJ1-2, with 8 bases aligning to TRBD1. V lost 6 bases and J lost 2; bases outside the gene matches: 8. The germline V gene encodes CDR1 SGHTA and CDR2 FQGNSA. The CDR3 totals 15 residues. CDR3 protein: CASSPGTGGNYGYTF. CDR3 DNA sequence: TGTGCCAGCAGTCCCGGGACAGGCGGAAACTATGGCTACACCTTC.